The clone carrying this T cell receptor beta chain was detected a few times. Its antigen remains unidentified. TCR cDNA, made by 5'RACE template switching, carried an added universal primer site and UMIs. In TCRdb, the 5' RACE reads were re-called with MiXCR into one record per CDR3 protein. The sample yields a few hundred thousand distinct CDR3 sequences, about 17% seen once. Per the germline V gene, CDR1 is MNHEY and CDR2 is SVGEGT. There are 18 residues in the CDR3. With V trimmed by 0 bases and J by 2 bases, 11 bases remained unmatched. This sample was taken from a study of T cells after yellow fever vaccination. Study-level results: Most primary-vaccination clones reappeared after the booster (approximately 95% CD4, about 87% CD8). Peaking on day 5 versus 15, the secondary response was faster but weaker. Relatively few clonotypes were ones that appeared in both CD4 and CD8 compartments.

The input for sequencing was PBMCs, taken around 5 days after the first yellow fever vaccination. The V call is TRBV6-2 or TRBV6-3, the J call TRBJ2-7, with 9 positions matching TRBD2. This TCR was recovered from a young man who received the YFV17D yellow fever vaccine. The chain's CDR3 is CASSYSIQRGAIPYEQYF. The CDR3 region has the DNA TGTGCCAGCAGTTACTCGATCCAGCGGGGGGCCATACCCTACGAGCAGTACTTC.